This TCR beta chain is drawn from a study of blood T cell repertoires in COVID-19 (dated by TCRdb to 2018 to 2020). The study in broad terms: Collaborator samples came from the United States, Italy and Spain and covered acute and convalescent phases of COVID-19. Samples came from the ongoing ImmuneRACE study (first 160 participants) plus 1,254 subjects from 6 global collaborators. A freely available public database, intended as a resource for researchers studying the immune response to SARS-CoV-2, is where the repertoires were released. Where available, HLA class I and class II types were taken from metadata supplied by the sample provider and were not determined by assay-based typing. A de-identified subject ID, COVID-19 status, age in years and sex were almost always included in the sample metadata. Deeply sampled blood TCRbeta repertoires from subjects exposed to, actively infected with, or recovered from COVID-19 were included in the dataset. The prospective study material was composed of cDNA or gDNA derived from T cells, B-cell-depleted T cells, or PBMCs. Study-wide findings and limitations: The quantity of clinical and demographic metadata differed by source and by participant and was supplied without curation.

The CDR3 holds 14 amino acids from the cysteine to the phenylalanine. The DNA shown is the 42-base CDR3, in frame from base 1. The germline V gene encodes CDR1 MNHNS and CDR2 SASEGT. After removal of 4 bases from V and 6 bases from J, the junction retains 4 bases not matched to a gene. TCRbeta CDR3 regions were amplified from genomic DNA using the immunoSEQ Assay, a bias-controlled multiplex PCR. Processing in the source paper ran as follows. Within the assay, amplification of reference gene primers was used to estimate how many nucleated cells each sample contained. Sequence reads were collapsed and filtered to measure the absolute abundance of every unique TCRbeta CDR3 rearrangement. For each sample, productive Simpson clonality was calculated as the square root of Simpson's diversity index across productive rearrangements. Entries here come from immuneACCESS through TCRdb and include only in-frame sequences with V and J called. Some clones fail to appear in such tables; in the studies checked, an unresolved V gene covers under half of the shortfall, and the cause of the remainder is unknown. V and J calls and clone size follow that table, whereas D and trimming were derived from the DNA. Within this sample are roughly 57,000 clones, with roughly 80% of them counted one time only. The top ten constitute 2.5% to 3.5% of the sample.

The collaborating institutions used their own protocols to collect whole blood in K2EDTA tubes. For TCRbeta analysis, collaborator samples were shipped as frozen whole blood, as isolated PBMCs, or as DNA extracted from either sample type. To note about this clone: Its antigen specificity is not known. Base qualities were left out, and no much larger clone turns up one base away.

The sample was peripheral blood. The clonotype was recovered from a man aged 55 to 70 with acute or convalescent COVID-19. The sequence joins TRBV6-1 to TRBJ2-3; TRBD2 fits 10 bases in the junction. The encoded CDR3 is CASSGAGGPDTQYF. In nucleotide form, the sequence is TGTGCCAGCAGTGGAGCGGGGGGGCCGGATACGCAGTATTTT.